The 10 T cell receptor beta chains below all came from one sample that was sequenced in a study of T-cell memory formation after mild COVID-19. TCRdb passed the 5' RACE reads through MiXCR, listing each CDR3 protein once. The sample includes fewer than 450,000 distinct CDR3 sequences, 20% to 25% of them seen just once. What was sequenced was PBMCs or a T cell subset sorted from them (not recorded which). The receptor set was obtained from an adult woman who had mild COVID-19 (a few samples of this study predate the infection). Cell type and time point are not known.

V is TRBV2 and J is TRBJ2-3; 8 nucleotides align to TRBD1. The junction had 8 bases not matched to a gene; V was cut back by 3 bases and J by 0 bases. Germline lookup yields CDR1 SNHLY and CDR2 FYNNEI. The CDR3 totals 17 residues. CDR3 in DNA: TGTGCCAGCAGTGAGGAAAGGGACAGGACTAGCACAGATACGCAGTATTTT. It translates to CASSEERDRTSTDTQYF.

This sequence joins TRBV7-9 and TRBJ1-2, with D uncertain. Trimming left V 2 bases short and J 6 bases short, with 10 bases between. The CDR3 is 13 residues long. The germline gives CDR1 SEHNR, CDR2 FQNEAQ (reference sequence). CDR3 amino acids: CASSLHGTNGYTF. The DNA of the CDR3 is TGTGCCAGCAGCTTACACGGAACGAATGGCTACACCTTC.

This clonotype was detected a few times. The V and J genes are TRBV5-6 and TRBJ1-1, with D unclear. This CDR3 spans 15 amino acids. CDR1 is SGHDT, CDR2 YYEEEE, per germline. V was pared by 4 bases and J by 1 base, with 14 bases between. The CDR3 nucleotides read TGTGCCAGCAGCCCGGTGGGTCCACGGAACACTGAAGCTTTCTTT. Translated, it gives CASSPVGPRNTEAFF.

This chain connects TRBV20-1 to TRBJ1-1; D gene ambiguous. Germline V gene data show CDR1 as DFQATT and CDR2 as SNEGSKA (reference sequence). The CDR3 is 13 residues long. The V end lost 1 base, the J end lost 2 bases, and 8 bases lay between the germline ends. The CDR3, as DNA: TGCAGTGCTAGAGGAGTGGTAAACACTGAAGCTTTCTTT. Protein: CSARGVVNTEAFF.

This chain joins TRBV5-1 and TRBJ1-1, with a weak D call TRBD1 (5 bases). Per germline, CDR1 SGHRS and CDR2 YFSETQ. Trimming shortened V by 5 bases and J by 3 bases, and 14 bases separated the two germline ends. CDR3 length: 14 residues. In DNA form, the CDR3 reads TGCGCCAGCAGACACAGGTATGGAGACACTGAAGCTTTCTTT. This encodes CASRHRYGDTEAFF.

This clonotype was seen more than once but under ten times. J is TRBJ2-6 and V is TRBV6-5; D remains unclear. V lost 2 bases and J 0 bases, leaving 14 bases between the germline ends. This CDR3 spans 18 amino acids. The V gene's germline CDR1 is MNHEY and CDR2 SVGAGI. Here the CDR3 DNA reads TGTGCCAGCAGTTACAGGAGTCATGGGCTCTCTGGGGCCAACGTCCTGACTTTC. Translating it yields CASSYRSHGLSGANVLTF.

In its sample, this clonotype was seen a few times. The J gene is TRBJ2-5, the V gene TRBV7-9; 8 bases map to TRBD2. This CDR3 region has 18 residues. V shed 1 base, J shed 1 base, and the junction held 11 bases outside the gene matches. Germline CDR1 SEHNR, CDR2 FQNEAQ (reference sequence). CDR3 residues: CASSLDLTAAGGQETQYF. The CDR3 DNA reads TGTGCCAGCAGCTTAGATTTAACTGCGGCGGGGGGCCAAGAGACCCAGTACTTC.

V gene TRBV30 combines with J gene TRBJ2-1; TRBD2 aligns across 15 bases. The V gene's germline CDR1 is GTSNPN and CDR2 SVGIG (reference sequence). The V and J ends lost 2 bases and 5 bases, in that order; junction bases with no gene match: 7. CDR3 length equals 17 residues. The CDR3 bases are TGTGCCTGGAGTTATGGACTAGCGGGAGGGCCCGACAATGAGCAGTTCTTC. Translation gives CAWSYGLAGGPDNEQFF.

This clonotype was counted between two and nine times. This sequence joins TRBV24-1 and TRBJ2-5, with TRBD2 identical over 7 bases. The germline CDR1 and CDR2 sequences are KGHDR and SFDVKD. Losses at the gene ends were 6 bases for V and 2 bases for J; bases not matched to a gene: 11. The CDR3 spans 16 residues. The CDR3, as DNA: TGTGCCACCAGTCCCGGTGGAGCGGGACCGCAAGAGACCCAGTACTTC. Its protein product is CATSPGGAGPQETQYF.

The chain couples TRBV12-3 or TRBV12-4 to TRBJ2-3; 7 bases are shared with TRBD1. V lost 7 bases, J lost 7 bases, and 11 bases stayed unmatched. The CDR3 length is 14 residues. CDR3 in amino acids: CASTGDSEAYTQYF. In DNA, the CDR3 is TGTGCCAGCACCGGGGACAGTGAAGCGTATACGCAGTATTTT.